The rows below give T cell receptor beta chains drawn from one sample of a study of vaccination and CD4 T cells after COVID-19. These receptors have no known antigen. TCRdb ran MiXCR on the PCR reads and lists one entry per CDR3 protein. The sample yields some 11,000 distinct CDR3 sequences, around 58% seen once. Material for sequencing was CD4+ T cells from blood, cultured in vitro. The receptors were gathered from a human donor who had recovered from COVID-19. Both conserved end residues are part of each CDR3. The D gene is left open where the match is weak. A row's size may be missing; if present it is once, few, many or a size class.

d_gene,j_gene,abundance,v_gene,CDR3aa,CDR3nt
NA,TRBJ2-3,NA,TRBV7-3,CASSPRYTDTQYF,TGTGCCAGCAGCCCCCGGTACACAGATACGCAGTATTTT
NA,TRBJ1-1,once,TRBV25-1,CASSPPWRAEAFF,TGTGCCAGCAGTCCACCTTGGAGGGCTGAAGCTTTCTTT
NA,TRBJ1-6,few,TRBV4-3,CASSQRDLVSYNSPLHF,TGCGCCAGCAGCCAGCGGGACCTTGTATCCTATAATTCACCCCTCCACTTT
TRBD1,TRBJ1-1,NA,TRBV11-3,CASSLRDRGPLDEAFF,TGTGCCAGCAGCCTACGGGACAGGGGGCCTCTTGATGAAGCTTTCTTT
NA,TRBJ1-3,NA,TRBV7-2,CASSYHRARSGNTIYF,TGTGCCAGCAGCTACCACAGGGCCCGCTCTGGAAACACCATATATTTT
TRBD1,TRBJ2-2,once,TRBV7-9,CASSLARGHNGELFF,TGTGCCAGCAGCTTAGCCAGGGGGCATAACGGGGAGCTGTTTTTT
TRBD1,TRBJ2-2,NA,TRBV6-2/TRBV6-3,CASRGQGAPGNTGELFF,TGTGCCAGCAGAGGACAGGGGGCGCCGGGGAACACCGGGGAGCTGTTTTTT
NA,TRBJ1-5,NA,TRBV7-2,CASSSRGGDQPQHF,TGTGCCAGCAGCTCGAGAGGCGGGGATCAGCCCCAGCATTTT
TRBD1,TRBJ1-1,NA,TRBV6-1,CASSKPGQKNTEAFF,TGTGCCAGCAGTAAACCGGGACAGAAGAACACTGAAGCTTTCTTT
TRBD1,TRBJ1-5,NA,TRBV12-3/TRBV12-4,CASSLGTGSLNQPQHF,TGTGCCAGCAGTTTAGGGACAGGGAGCCTCAATCAGCCCCAGCATTTT
TRBD1,TRBJ2-7,NA,TRBV10-3,CAISLTGFEQYF,TGTGCCATCAGCTTGACAGGGTTCGAGCAGTACTTC
TRBD1,TRBJ1-2,few,TRBV7-9,CASSTLGTGDGYTF,TGTGCCAGCAGTACTTTAGGGACAGGGGATGGCTACACCTTC
NA,TRBJ1-2,NA,TRBV11-2,CASSLDRAGMCTF,TGTGCCAGCAGCTTAGACCGGGCCGGGATGTGCACCTTC
NA,TRBJ1-1,NA,TRBV20-1,CSARRTDLNTEAFF,TGCAGTGCTAGGAGGACAGACTTGAACACTGAAGCTTTCTTT
NA,TRBJ1-2,NA,TRBV24-1,CATSDARGGYTF,TGTGCCACCAGTGATGCAAGGGGTGGCTACACCTTC
TRBD2,TRBJ2-4,NA,TRBV4-3,CASSQDFSWREAGAKNIQYF,TGCGCCAGCAGCCAAGATTTTTCTTGGCGGGAGGCGGGGGCCAAAAACATTCAGTACTTC
TRBD1,TRBJ2-5,NA,TRBV5-6,CASSGTGTGGETQYF,TGTGCCAGCAGCGGAACCGGGACAGGGGGCGAGACCCAGTACTTC
NA,TRBJ2-2,NA,TRBV20-1,CSARGTASSLAGELFF,TGCAGTGCTAGAGGGACAGCATCCTCGCTGGCCGGGGAGCTGTTTTTT
NA,TRBJ2-3,NA,TRBV19,CASRLSTGTEADTQYF,TGTGCCAGTAGGTTAAGTACAGGGACGGAAGCAGATACGCAGTATTTT
NA,TRBJ1-1,NA,TRBV10-3,CAISVKGEASTEAFF,TGTGCCATCAGTGTGAAAGGGGAGGCGAGCACTGAAGCTTTCTTT
NA,TRBJ1-5,NA,TRBV28,CASSSGQINQPQHF,TGTGCCAGCAGTAGTGGACAGATCAATCAGCCCCAGCATTTT
NA,TRBJ1-1,NA,TRBV7-2,CASSSQVSRGSEAFF,TGTGCCAGCAGCTCCCAAGTTTCAAGGGGGTCTGAAGCTTTCTTT
NA,TRBJ1-1,NA,TRBV12-3/TRBV12-4,CASSFPGMNTEAFF,TGTGCCAGCAGTTTCCCAGGGATGAACACTGAAGCTTTCTTT
NA,TRBJ2-7,once,TRBV29-1,CSVDTVRGYEQYF,TGCAGCGTTGACACCGTCCGGGGCTACGAGCAGTACTTC
TRBD2,TRBJ2-5,large,TRBV7-9,CASSLRGGLQETQYF,TGTGCCAGCAGCTTACGGGGGGGGCTCCAAGAGACCCAGTACTTC
NA,TRBJ2-5,NA,TRBV7-2,CASSPPGAETQYF,TGTGCCAGCAGCCCCCCGGGGGCAGAGACCCAGTACTTC
NA,TRBJ2-3,once,TRBV9,CASSVRADSLIAYF,TGTGCCAGCAGCGTACGGGCGGACAGTCTGATTGCGTATTTT
NA,TRBJ1-3,few,TRBV20-1,CSATQGTGNTIYF,TGCAGTGCAACACAGGGCACTGGAAACACCATATATTTT
NA,TRBJ1-1,NA,TRBV18,CASSPTLAGRNTEAFF,TGTGCCAGCTCACCAACTCTCGCAGGGCGGAACACTGAAGCTTTCTTT
NA,TRBJ2-2,medium-sized,TRBV7-2,CASSLRAGELFF,TGTGCCAGCAGCTTAAGGGCCGGGGAGCTGTTTTTT
TRBD2,TRBJ2-2,NA,TRBV7-3,CASSPGRAGTGELFF,TGTGCCAGCAGCCCGGGGAGGGCGGGCACCGGGGAGCTGTTTTTT
NA,TRBJ2-5,NA,TRBV6-1,CASSAGIETQYF,TGTGCCAGCAGTGCAGGGATTGAGACCCAGTACTTC
NA,TRBJ2-3,once,TRBV7-9,CASSFGDTQYF,TGTGCCAGCAGCTTTGGAGATACGCAGTATTTT
NA,TRBJ2-2,few,TRBV20-1,CSVGGLGTGELFF,TGCAGTGTCGGTGGGCTGGGGACCGGGGAGCTGTTTTTT
TRBD2,TRBJ2-5,NA,TRBV28,CASSPGLAGQETQYF,TGTGCCAGCAGCCCTGGACTAGCGGGGCAAGAGACCCAGTATTTC
NA,TRBJ1-5,few,TRBV20-1,CSATTSPNQPQHF,TGCAGTGCTACTACCAGCCCCAATCAGCCCCAGCATTTT
TRBD2,TRBJ2-5,NA,TRBV6-2/TRBV6-3,CASSSETSGSITGTKYF,TGTGCCAGCAGTTCCGAGACTAGCGGGAGTATTACAGGGACCAAGTACTTC
NA,TRBJ1-1,NA,TRBV27,CASSLKGQMNTEAFF,TGTGCCAGCAGTTTAAAAGGACAGATGAACACTGAAGCTTTCTTT
NA,TRBJ1-3,once,TRBV6-5,CASSYSMSGNTIYF,TGTGCCAGCAGTTACTCGATGTCTGGAAACACCATATATTTT
NA,TRBJ2-2,few,TRBV20-1,CSARGTGELFF,TGCAGTGCTAGAGGCACCGGGGAGCTGTTTTTT